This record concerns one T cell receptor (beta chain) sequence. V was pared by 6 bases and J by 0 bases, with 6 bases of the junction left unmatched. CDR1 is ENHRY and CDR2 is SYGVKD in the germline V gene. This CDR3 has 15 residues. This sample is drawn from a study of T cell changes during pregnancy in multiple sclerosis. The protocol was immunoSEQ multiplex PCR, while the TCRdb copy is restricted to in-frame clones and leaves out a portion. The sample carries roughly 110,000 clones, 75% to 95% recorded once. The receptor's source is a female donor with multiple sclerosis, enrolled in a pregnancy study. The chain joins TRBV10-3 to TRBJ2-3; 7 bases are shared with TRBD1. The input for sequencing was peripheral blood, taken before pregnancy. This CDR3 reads CAIRNRGGSTDTQYF. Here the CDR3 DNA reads TGTGCCATCAGGAACAGGGGCGGTAGCACAGATACGCAGTATTTT.